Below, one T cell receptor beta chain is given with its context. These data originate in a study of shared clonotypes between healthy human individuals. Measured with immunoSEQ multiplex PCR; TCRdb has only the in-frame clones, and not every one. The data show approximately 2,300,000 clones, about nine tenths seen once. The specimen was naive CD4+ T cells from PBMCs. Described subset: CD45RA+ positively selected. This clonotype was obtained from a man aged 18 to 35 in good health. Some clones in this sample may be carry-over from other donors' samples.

Written as DNA, the CDR3 is TGCGCCAGCAGCCAACGACAGGGGGGCAACACCGGGGAGCTGTTTTTT. It yields the protein CASSQRQGGNTGELFF. The chain carries TRBV4-1 and TRBJ2-2; 9 bases align to TRBD1. Germline CDR1 MGHRA, CDR2 YSYEKL. The J segment lost 2 bases and the V segment lost 2 bases, leaving 3 bases of the junction unmatched. This CDR3 region has 16 residues.